These 27 T cell receptor beta chains originate from one sample sequenced in a study of cytomegalovirus exposure and HLA in healthy donors. The PCR contained 60 Vbeta and 13 Jbeta primers. The data were produced by immunoSEQ multiplex PCR, yet TCRdb's version contains in-frame clones alone and is incomplete. The sample yields over 100,000 clones, around 74% seen once. Sequencing was performed on PBMCs. Receptor source: a man between 25 and 39 years old in good health and CMV-seropositive.

For this clone: Mismatch with germline at one junction end may stem from a read error. The chain has TRBV4-2 and TRBJ1-1, with 7 bases identical to TRBD1. CDR3 length: 16 amino acids. Germline V gene data show CDR1 as LGHNA and CDR2 as YNFKEQ. CDR3 nucleotides: TGTGCCAGCAGCCAGTGGACAGGAGAAATGAACCCTGAAGCTTTCTTT. Translation gives CASSQWTGEMNPEAFF.

The chain links TRBV18 to TRBJ2-6; 9 bases fit TRBD2. Germline CDR1 KGHSH, CDR2 LQKENI. V lost 3 bases to trimming and J lost 0 bases; unmatched junction nucleotides: 6. This CDR3 has 18 amino acids. Written as DNA, the CDR3 is TGTGCCAGCTCACCTGGGCTAGCGGGAAACTCTGGGGCCAACGTCCTGACTTTC. Translated: CASSPGLAGNSGANVLTF.

In this sample, this clone turned up once. V and J are TRBV2 and TRBJ1-3; 10 bases agree with TRBD1. Germline values: CDR1 SNHLY, CDR2 FYNNEI. Trimming cost V 6 bases and J 4 bases; bases outside gene matches: 3. The CDR3 has 14 amino acids. The CDR3 nucleotides are TGTGCCAGCAGAGACAGGGGGCTCGGAAACACCATATATTTT. Protein product: CASRDRGLGNTIYF.

The chain recombines TRBV18 with TRBJ1-5; 12 nucleotides match TRBD1. Germline V lookup: CDR1 KGHSH, CDR2 LQKENI. The CDR3 is 17 residues long. V was pared by 8 bases and J by 6 bases, with 14 bases of the junction left unmatched. The CDR3 here is CASRGTGGAGIAQPQHF. CDR3 coding DNA: TGTGCCAGCCGAGGGACAGGGGGCGCGGGAATCGCTCAGCCCCAGCATTTT.

This clone was seen a few times. The chain employs TRBV2 and TRBJ2-5, with D possibly being TRBD2 (5 bases). The V gene's germline CDR1 is SNHLY and CDR2 FYNNEI. The CDR3 length is 14 residues. Trimming pared 6 bases from V and 2 bases from J, leaving 13 bases between. The CDR3 DNA sequence: TGTGCCAGCAGGGCACTAGGATCACAAGAGACCCAGTACTTC. It translates to CASRALGSQETQYF.

The chain uses TRBV4-3 and TRBJ2-7; D remains ambiguous. Germline CDR1 LGHNA, CDR2 YSLEER. Trimming pared 0 bases from V and 0 bases from J, leaving 6 bases between. The length of the CDR3 is 14 residues. In DNA, the CDR3 is TGCGCCAGCAGCCAAGACAGAAACTCCTACGAGCAGTACTTC. Its protein is CASSQDRNSYEQYF.

This clone was found a few times. In DNA, the CDR3 is TGCGCCAGCAGCCAATCAACTAGCGGGGGGCTCGTCTCCTACGAGCAGTACTTC. Its translation: CASSQSTSGGLVSYEQYF. V and J are TRBV4-3 and TRBJ2-7; 12 bases fit TRBD2. V gave up 2 bases and J gave up 0 bases; unmatched junction bases: 8. Germline CDR1 and CDR2: LGHNA and YSLEER. The CDR3 totals 18 residues.

The chain uses TRBV6-6 and TRBJ1-5, with D unresolved. CDR3 length: 13 amino acids. The ends were cut back, 0 bases at V and 6 bases at J, with 6 bases in the middle. Germline lookup yields CDR1 MNHNY and CDR2 SVGAGI (reference sequence). CDR3 region: CASSYSYSQPQHF. The CDR3 DNA follows: TGTGCCAGCAGTTACTCATACAGTCAGCCCCAGCATTTT.

The rearrangement uses TRBV2 and TRBJ2-3, with D tentatively TRBD1 (6 bases). The CDR3 sequence is 14 residues long. Germline CDR1 is SNHLY and CDR2 is FYNNEI. V was cut by 6 bases and J by 0 bases, with 10 bases left in between. The CDR3, as DNA: TGTGCCAGCAGCCGAGACAGGAGCACAGATACGCAGTATTTT. It specifies CASSRDRSTDTQYF.

This clone turned up a few times. The chain links TRBV9 to TRBJ1-2, with 7 bases aligning to TRBD1. There are 15 residues in the CDR3. Trimming cost V 4 bases and J 4 bases; bases outside gene matches: 10. Germline V gives CDR1 SGDLS, CDR2 YYNGEE. The CDR3 sequence: CASSPRDSPLYGYTF. CDR3 coding DNA: TGTGCCAGCAGCCCCCGGGACAGCCCTCTCTATGGCTACACCTTC.

This clone came up a few times. The chain joins TRBV6-5 to TRBJ1-1; no reliable D call. V was clipped by 7 bases and J by 0 bases, with 15 bases between them. The CDR3 totals 15 residues. The germline V gene encodes CDR1 MNHEY and CDR2 SVGAGI. CDR3 region: CASIHEQIMNTEAFF. The CDR3 region has the DNA TGTGCCAGCATACATGAACAGATAATGAACACTGAAGCTTTCTTT.

This clone occurred a few times. The V and J genes are TRBV29-1 and TRBJ2-5; possibly TRBD1 for D (5 bases). CDR1 and CDR2 (germline): SQVTM, ANQGSEA. Trimming pared 1 base from V and 4 bases from J, leaving 10 bases between. CDR3 length: 13 residues. The DNA of the CDR3 is TGCAGCGTTGAAGGCAGGGCTAGAGAGACCCAGTACTTC. It specifies CSVEGRARETQYF.

The chain couples TRBV10-1 to TRBJ2-3, with 8 nucleotides matching TRBD2. CDR1 WNHNN and CDR2 SYGVQD come from the germline V gene (reference sequence). V lost 6 bases, J lost 5 bases, and 13 bases stayed unmatched. The CDR3 length is 16 residues. CDR3 DNA sequence: TGCGCCAGCAGCGAGGGAGACGGGGGGGCCCAAGATACGCAGTATTTT. It specifies CASSEGDGGAQDTQYF.

The J gene is TRBJ1-1, the V gene TRBV29-1; TRBD1 aligns across 12 bases. V trimming: 6 bases; J trimming: 1 base; junction bases outside the gene matches: 0. The germline gives CDR1 SQVTM, CDR2 ANQGSEA. The CDR3 has 13 residues. CDR3 residues: CSVGQGANTEAFF. The CDR3 DNA reads as TGCAGCGTGGGACAGGGGGCGAACACTGAAGCTTTCTTT.

This clone was observed a few times. The chain joins TRBV7-9 to TRBJ1-2; D is possibly TRBD1 (5 bases). CDR1 is SEHNR, CDR2 FQNEAQ, per germline (reference sequence). There are 12 residues in the CDR3. The CDR3 protein is CAEVGDSYGYTF. The CDR3, as DNA: TGTGCGGAGGTCGGGGACTCCTATGGCTACACCTTC.

V is TRBV5-4 and J is TRBJ1-1, with TRBD1 matching 9 bases. The CDR3 runs to 14 residues. Trimming removed 4 bases from V and 8 bases from J; junction bases left unmatched: 9. Germline V CDR1 and CDR2: SGHNT, YYREEE (reference sequence). CDR3: CASSPQTGGGEAFF. In nucleotides, the CDR3 is TGTGCCAGCAGCCCTCAAACAGGGGGCGGAGAAGCTTTCTTT.

The genes are TRBV28 and TRBJ2-1, with a possible D match to TRBD2 (6 bases). Germline CDR1 MDHEN, CDR2 SYDVKM. V was trimmed by 6 bases and J by 0 bases, leaving 15 bases between them. The CDR3 covers 16 residues. CDR3 sequence (DNA): TGTGCCAGCAGGGGCGGGGACTTCGGCTCCTACAATGAGCAGTTCTTC. Translation gives CASRGGDFGSYNEQFF.

This chain joins TRBV27 and TRBJ1-1; no clear D gene. This CDR3 comprises 13 residues. CDR1 is MNHEY, CDR2 SMNVEV, per germline (reference sequence). V was trimmed by 8 bases and J by 4 bases, leaving 14 bases between them. The CDR3 region is CASSWSLRTEAFF. For the CDR3, the DNA is TGTGCCAGCTCCTGGTCTTTGCGCACTGAAGCTTTCTTT.

The chain couples TRBV19 to TRBJ1-2; TRBD1 matches 7 bases. In germline, CDR1 is LNHDA, CDR2 SQIVND (reference sequence). This CDR3 comprises 13 residues. The junction had 6 bases not matched to a gene; V was cut back by 5 bases and J by 6 bases. The DNA for the CDR3 is TGTGCCAGTAGTGCCCAGGGGGTCGATGGCTACACCTTC. It yields the protein CASSAQGVDGYTF.

This sequence joins TRBV28 and TRBJ1-2, with 8 bases fitting TRBD1. This CDR3 comprises 14 residues. The germline V gene encodes CDR1 MDHEN and CDR2 SYDVKM. V was clipped by 3 bases and J by 5 bases; unmatched bases: 5. CDR3: CASSFPGQGYGYTF. CDR3 in DNA: TGTGCCAGCAGTTTTCCCGGACAGGGTTATGGCTACACCTTC.

V is TRBV19 and J is TRBJ1-5; D uncertain. Trimming cost V 3 bases and J 7 bases, with 10 bases left between them. Germline V gene lookup returns CDR1 LNHDA and CDR2 SQIVND (reference sequence). This CDR3 spans 13 amino acids. CDR3 loop: CASSIQGGQPQHF. CDR3 nucleotides: TGTGCCAGTAGTATTCAAGGAGGCCAGCCCCAGCATTTT.

This clone was seen repeatedly, ten times or more. The CDR3: CASSERPGMTEAFF. In DNA form, the CDR3 reads TGCGCCAGCAGCGAACGCCCAGGGATGACTGAAGCTTTCTTT. The J gene is TRBJ1-1, the V gene TRBV5-1, with D maybe TRBD1 (5 bases). The CDR3 sequence is 14 residues long. Germline CDR1 is SGHRS and CDR2 is YFSETQ. The ends were cut back, 4 bases at V and 5 bases at J, with 15 bases in the middle.

The chain combines TRBV18 with TRBJ1-1; D is possibly TRBD1 (6 bases). Germline lookup yields CDR1 KGHSH and CDR2 LQKENI. The V end lost 3 bases, the J end lost 4 bases, and 18 bases lay between the germline ends. CDR3 length: 16 residues. This chain's CDR3 is CASSPVRGAPSTEAFF. The CDR3 DNA reads as TGTGCCAGCTCACCGGTTCGGGGGGCTCCCTCCACTGAAGCTTTCTTT.

This chain links TRBV28 with TRBJ2-7, with TRBD1 identical over 10 bases. V shed 3 bases and J 4 bases; nucleotides not matched to a gene: 6. Germline assignment: CDR1 MDHEN and CDR2 SYDVKM. CDR3 size: 15 residues. CDR3 sequence: CASSFPDRGEYEQYF. CDR3 sequence (DNA): TGTGCCAGCAGTTTCCCGGACAGGGGGGAGTACGAGCAGTACTTC.

This clone showed up just once. The chain combines TRBV10-3 with TRBJ2-3; 7 bases align to TRBD2. The length of the CDR3 is 14 residues. Germline lookup yields CDR1 ENHRY and CDR2 SYGVKD. V gave up 6 bases and J gave up 0 bases; unmatched junction bases: 3. The CDR3, as DNA: TGTGCCATCAGGGGGCGGGGGAGCACAGATACGCAGTATTTT. This codes for CAIRGRGSTDTQYF.

The chain uses TRBV7-6 and TRBJ2-5; 7 bases fit TRBD2. The J segment lost 10 bases and the V segment lost 4 bases, leaving 6 bases of the junction unmatched. This CDR3 has 12 amino acids. CDR1 is SGHVS, CDR2 FNYEAQ, per germline. CDR3 region: CASSSGGPIQYF. DNA of the CDR3: TGTGCCAGCAGCTCGGGGGGACCTATCCAGTACTTC.

This sequence joins TRBV10-3 and TRBJ2-7; the match to TRBD1 covers 8 bases. Looked up from germline, CDR1 is ENHRY and CDR2 is SYGVKD. The CDR3 sequence is 13 residues long. V lost 10 bases and J lost 1; bases outside the gene matches: 6. The CDR3 protein is CATRGQESYEQYF. The CDR3 DNA sequence: TGTGCCACCCGGGGACAGGAGTCCTACGAGCAGTACTTC.